The 28 T cell receptor beta chains listed next were all sequenced from one sample in a study of molecular identifiers for immune sequencing clone quantification. TCRdb re-analysed the PCR reads in MiXCR, keeping a single row per CDR3 protein. The sample has around 470,000 distinct CDR3 sequences, 20% to 25% seen once. The sample taken for sequencing was naive CD8+ T cells from blood, with Jurkat cell RNA spiked in. The subset here: FACS-sorted CD8+CD4-CCR7+CD45RA+ naive T cells. The receptors were gathered from a human donor in good health. Some libraries in this study had Jurkat cell RNA spiked in.

This clonotype was detected a few times. V is TRBV20-1 and J is TRBJ2-7; 10 bases are shared with TRBD2. Germline V gives CDR1 DFQATT, CDR2 SNEGSKA (reference sequence). The CDR3 loop spans 14 amino acids. With V trimmed by 5 bases and J by 5 bases, 9 bases remained unmatched. CDR3 residues: CSARGPSGSHEQYF. The CDR3 DNA follows: TGCAGTGCTCGGGGGCCTAGCGGGAGCCACGAGCAGTACTTC.

The rearrangement links TRBV7-9 to TRBJ2-2; TRBD2 is a possible D gene (5 bases). Germline V gene sequence: CDR1 SEHNR, CDR2 FQNEAQ (reference sequence). V was cut by 1 base and J by 3 bases, with 15 bases left in between. The CDR3 runs 17 residues. The CDR3, as DNA: TGTGCCAGCAGCTTAGGAGCGGCCCGCCTTGACACCGGGGAGCTGTTTTTT. This translates into CASSLGAARLDTGELFF.

The rearrangement uses TRBV2 and TRBJ2-5; D is possibly TRBD1 (6 bases). V gave up 6 bases and J gave up 5 bases, with 19 bases separating them. CDR1 and CDR2 from the germline V gene are SNHLY and FYNNEI. The CDR3 is 15 residues long. CDR3 in DNA: TGTGCCAGCAGCGACCCCTCACAGGGCTTGGAGACCCAGTACTTC. Amino acids: CASSDPSQGLETQYF.

Only a few counts were recorded for this clonotype. V usage is TRBV6-2 or TRBV6-3 and J usage is TRBJ2-2, with 9 bases that match TRBD2. The CDR3 loop spans 15 amino acids. Germline V gives CDR1 MNHEY, CDR2 SVGEGT. After removal of 8 bases from V and 1 base from J, the junction contained 5 bases not matched to a gene. The CDR3 DNA is TGTGCCAGCCTCGGACTAGCGCGGAACACCGGGGAGCTGTTTTTT. It specifies CASLGLARNTGELFF.

Only a few counts were recorded for this clonotype. This chain joins TRBV19 and TRBJ2-2, with TRBD1 matching 8 bases. The CDR3 has 16 residues. Looked up from germline, CDR1 is LNHDA and CDR2 is SQIVND (reference sequence). V shed 3 bases and J 2 bases; nucleotides not matched to a gene: 5. The CDR3, as DNA: TGTGCCAGTAGTATTCTGGACAGGGTCAACACCGGGGAGCTGTTTTTT. This gives the protein CASSILDRVNTGELFF. Together with reference TRBV19 and TRBJ2-2, the CDR3 gives the full variable domain: DGGITQSPKYLFRKEGQNVTLSCEQNLNHDAMYWYRQDPGQGLRLIYYSQIVNDFQKGDIAEGYSVSREKKESFPLTVTSAQKNPTAFYLCASSILDRVNTGELFFGEGSRLTVL.

In the case of this clonotype: This likely comes from a read error, as the CDR3 has no conserved phenylalanine or tryptophan at its end. The rearrangement links TRBV12-3 or TRBV12-4 to TRBJ2-4; a weak D match, TRBD1 (6 bases). V lost 9 bases, J lost 8 bases, and 11 bases lay in between. This CDR3 comprises 11 residues. The CDR3 DNA follows: TGTGCCAGTGCAACAGGGTACATTCAGTACCCC. This codes for CASATGYIQYP.

This clonotype was observed a few times. V and J are TRBV6-6 and TRBJ2-7; a weak D match, TRBD2 (5 bases). This CDR3 is built from 13 residues. Germline V CDR1 and CDR2: MNHNY, SVGAGI (reference sequence). The V end lost 0 bases, the J end lost 7 bases, and 10 bases lay between the germline ends. This chain's CDR3 is CASSYSGVREQYF. The CDR3 DNA reads as TGTGCCAGCAGTTACTCCGGGGTGCGGGAGCAGTACTTC.

This clonotype was detected many times. The genes are TRBV11-2 and TRBJ2-3; D might be TRBD1 or TRBD2, each matching 5 bases. The germline V and J ends were trimmed by 5 bases and 3 bases, with 18 bases remaining between them. CDR1 is SGHAT, CDR2 FQNNGV, per germline. This CDR3 contains 16 residues. CDR3 coding DNA: TGTGCCAGCAGCCGGGACGGAGCCTTTGGAACAGATACGCAGTATTTT. Translated: CASSRDGAFGTDTQYF. The whole variable domain, filled in from reference TRBV11-2 and TRBJ2-3, reads EAGVAQSPRYKIIEKRQSVAFWCNPISGHATLYWYQQILGQGPKLLIQFQNNGVVDDSQLPKDRFSAERLKGVDSTLKIQPAKLEDSAVYLCASSRDGAFGTDTQYFGPGTRLTVL.

Comments on this clonotype: With a much larger clone just one base away, this may be a read error. This chain links TRBV24-1 with TRBJ2-7; tentatively, D is TRBD1 (5 bases). This CDR3 has 16 amino acids. Trimming removed 4 bases at V and 2 bases at J, with 17 bases between. Looked up from germline, CDR1 is KGHDR and CDR2 is SFDVKD. The CDR3 loop reads CATSEPEAGRAYEQYF. The CDR3 DNA reads as TGTGCCACCAGTGAACCTGAGGCAGGGCGCGCCTACGAGCAGTACTTC.

This chain uses TRBV29-1 with TRBJ1-2, with a weak D call TRBD1 (5 bases). The CDR3 runs to 12 residues. CDR1 SQVTM and CDR2 ANQGSEA come from the germline V gene. Trimming cost V 6 bases and J 5 bases, with 13 bases left between them. The CDR3 DNA reads TGCAGCGTCGAGGGGAACGGGTATGGCTACACCTTC. Its protein product is CSVEGNGYGYTF.

Of note for this clonotype: This may arise from a read error, as a much more abundant clone is one base away. The chain joins TRBV20-1 to TRBJ1-6; D is uncertain. The length of the CDR3 is 13 residues. CDR1 and CDR2 (germline): DFQATT, SNEGSKA (reference sequence). V dropped 5 bases and J dropped 6 bases, with 11 bases sitting between them. The CDR3 sequence is CSASGRFNSPLHF. The CDR3 DNA follows: TGCAGTGCTTCTGGACGCTTTAATTCACCCCTCCACTTT.

The CDR3 sequence is CASSNGPAYEQYF. In DNA form, the CDR3 reads TGTGCCAGTAGTAATGGGCCCGCCTACGAGCAGTACTTC. The chain recombines TRBV19 with TRBJ2-7; D is undetermined. Per the germline V gene, CDR1 is LNHDA and CDR2 is SQIVND (reference sequence). This CDR3 region has 13 residues. Trimming cost V 4 bases and J 2 bases, with 9 bases left between them.

V gene TRBV27 combines with J gene TRBJ2-7, with D possibly matching TRBD1 (6 bases). The V gene lost 5 bases and the J gene lost 3 bases, with 11 bases spanning the gap. Germline V gene data show CDR1 as MNHEY and CDR2 as SMNVEV (reference sequence). This CDR3 is 13 amino acids long. The CDR3 DNA is TGTGCCAGCAGTAGGGGGACCTTCTACGAGCAGTACTTC. Its translation is CASSRGTFYEQYF.

On this clonotype: It is likely a read error, because the conserved phenylalanine at the end of the CDR3 is missing. The V gene is TRBV27, the J gene TRBJ2-3; no firm D call. Germline V gene sequence: CDR1 MNHEY, CDR2 SMNVEV (reference sequence). The CDR3 runs 14 residues. V was trimmed by 5 bases and J by 4 bases, leaving 13 bases between them. CDR3 loop: CASSRVELADTQYS. The CDR3 DNA follows: TGTGCCAGCAGTAGGGTTGAATTGGCAGATACGCAGTATTCT.

For the CDR3, the DNA is TGTGCCAGCAGTTTACTTGTGGCTAGCACACTCTACGAGCAGTACTTC. This translates into CASSLLVASTLYEQYF. The chain couples TRBV27 to TRBJ2-7; weak D call: TRBD2 (5 bases). Germline CDR1 is MNHEY and CDR2 is SMNVEV (reference sequence). The V and J ends lost 2 bases and 3 bases respectively, with 17 bases between them. CDR3 length: 16 residues.

In the case of this clonotype: Being one base from a much bigger clone, this may be a read error. J is TRBJ2-5 and V is TRBV2; 7 bases map to TRBD2. The germline CDR1 and CDR2 sequences are SNHLY and FYNNEI. This CDR3 has 17 residues. Germline trimming cut 2 bases from V and 3 bases from J; bases unmatched to any gene: 12. The CDR3 DNA follows: TGTGCCAGCAGTGAATCCCCGACTTGCGGGGGTGAAGAGACCCAGTACTTC. As protein: CASSESPTCGGEETQYF.

Notes on this clonotype: One base away lies a much larger clone, so this may be a sequencing read error. This rearrangement joins TRBV4-1 to TRBJ2-7; tentatively, D is TRBD1 (5 bases). CDR1 and CDR2 (germline): MGHRA, YSYEKL. The CDR3 sequence is 15 residues long. CDR3 bases: TGCGCCGGCAGCCAAGACAGTCGGCAGCTCTACGAGCAGTACTTC. It is translated as CAGSQDSRQLYEQYF.

In regard to this clonotype: This sequence may be a read error, since a much larger clone differs from it by one base. This chain links TRBV5-6 with TRBJ1-5, with D unclear. The CDR3 is made up of 12 amino acids. Trimming cost V 2 bases and J 9 bases, with 9 bases left between them. Germline V gives CDR1 SGHDT, CDR2 YYEEEE. This CDR3 reads CASSFSGRPQHF. CDR3 coding DNA: TGTGCCAGCAGCTTCTCTGGACGGCCCCAGCATTTT.

V usage is TRBV11-3 and J usage is TRBJ2-1; D uncertain. Germline CDR1 reads SGHNT; CDR2 reads YENEEA. The CDR3 totals 13 residues. V lost 4 bases and J lost 6, with 10 bases in between. The CDR3 DNA sequence: TGTGCCAGCAGCTCCCTTCGAAGCAATGAGCAGTTCTTC. Its protein is CASSSLRSNEQFF. Full variable domain (missing parts from reference TRBV11-3 and TRBJ2-1): EAGVVQSPRYKIIEKKQPVAFWCNPISGHNTLYWYLQNLGQGPELLIRYENEEAVDDSQLPKDRFSAERLKGVDSTLKIQPAELGDSAVYLCASSSLRSNEQFFGPGTRLTVL.

Turning to this clonotype: This may stem from a read error, because a much larger clone lies one nucleotide away. The chain carries TRBV20-1 and TRBJ2-3; the match to TRBD2 covers 8 bases. The germline CDR1 and CDR2 sequences are DFQATT and SNEGSKA (reference sequence). CDR3 length equals 17 residues. The CDR3 sequence: CGASPPWSGSIADTQYF. CDR3 bases: TGCGGTGCTAGCCCCCCTTGGAGCGGGAGTATCGCAGATACGCAGTATTTT.

In this sample, this clonotype turned up many times. The chain carries TRBV11-2 and TRBJ2-5, with TRBD2 identical over 8 bases. The V segment lost 2 bases and the J segment 1 base; nucleotides outside the gene matches: 6. Germline values: CDR1 SGHAT, CDR2 FQNNGV. The CDR3 spans 16 residues. The DNA for the CDR3 is TGTGCCAGCAGCTTATCCTGGCGGGGGGCCCAAGAGACCCAGTACTTC. The encoded protein is CASSLSWRGAQETQYF.

This clonotype has at least ten counts. The J gene is TRBJ2-7, the V gene TRBV4-3, with D tentatively TRBD2 (5 bases). With 4 bases removed from V and 2 bases from J, the gap between germline ends came to 12 bases. CDR3 length equals 14 residues. Germline V lookup: CDR1 LGHNA, CDR2 YSLEER. CDR3 bases: TGCGCCAGCAGCCCGAGGGCGGCCACCTACGAGCAGTACTTC. Encoded protein: CASSPRAATYEQYF.

The chain couples TRBV15 to TRBJ2-7; D possibly matches TRBD1 or TRBD2 (5 bases each). The CDR3 contains 15 residues. Per germline, CDR1 LNHNV and CDR2 YYDKDF (reference sequence). Between the trimmed V and J ends, which lost 3 bases and 2 bases, there was a span of 14 bases. CDR3 sequence: CATSRERAGTYEQYF. The CDR3 bases are TGTGCCACCAGCAGGGAGAGGGCAGGGACCTACGAGCAGTACTTC.

This clonotype was recorded many times. The J gene is TRBJ2-5, the V gene TRBV6-2 or TRBV6-3, with TRBD1 matching 7 bases. Germline V CDR1 and CDR2: MNHEY, SVGEGT. The V segment lost 2 bases and the J segment 5 bases; nucleotides outside the gene matches: 11. This CDR3 comprises 16 residues. The CDR3 spells CASSYADLTGLETQYF. Here the CDR3 DNA reads TGTGCCAGCAGTTACGCGGACTTGACAGGGTTGGAGACCCAGTACTTC.

In its sample, this clonotype was seen many times. The V and J genes are TRBV7-9 and TRBJ1-1, with 10 bases aligning to TRBD1. CDR3 size: 16 residues. Germline V lookup: CDR1 SEHNR, CDR2 FQNEAQ (reference sequence). Losses at the gene ends were 7 bases for V and 5 bases for J; bases not matched to a gene: 13. The CDR3 loop is CASNYRTGGNGTEAFF. In DNA form, the CDR3 reads TGTGCCAGCAACTATAGGACAGGGGGAAATGGTACTGAAGCTTTCTTT.

DNA for the CDR3: TGTGCCAGCAGTTCTGATTTTATGGGCACAGATACGCAGTATTTT. It encodes CASSSDFMGTDTQYF. The chain recombines TRBV6-2 or TRBV6-3 with TRBJ2-3, with no clear D. Germline loops: CDR1 MNHEY, CDR2 SVGEGT. V gave up 4 bases and J gave up 1 base, with 12 bases separating them. The CDR3 is made up of 15 amino acids.

This clonotype turned up a few times. The V call is TRBV20-1, the J call TRBJ2-3; the match to TRBD2 covers 14 bases. The CDR3 is 18 residues long. Per the germline V gene, CDR1 is DFQATT and CDR2 is SNEGSKA (reference sequence). J lost 2 bases, V lost 3 bases, and 10 bases had no gene match. CDR3: CSASAAGLAGEFTDTQYF. In DNA, the CDR3 is TGCAGTGCTAGTGCAGCGGGACTAGCGGGAGAGTTCACAGATACGCAGTATTTT.

The rearrangement joins TRBV20-1 to TRBJ2-1; no firm D call. The CDR3 runs to 14 residues. The ends were cut back, 2 bases at V and 7 bases at J, with 15 bases in the middle. The germline gives CDR1 DFQATT, CDR2 SNEGSKA (reference sequence). The CDR3: CSARMANLVNEQFF. CDR3 nucleotides: TGCAGTGCTAGAATGGCGAATTTGGTAAATGAGCAGTTCTTC.